This T cell receptor (beta chain) came from a study of blood T cell repertoires in COVID-19. Whole-study context: COVID-19 samples from acute and convalescent phases originated in the United States, Italy and Spain. PBMCs, B-cell-depleted T cells, or T cells provided the cDNA or gDNA that made up the material.

Sequencing was performed with immunoSEQ multiplex PCR; in TCRdb, only in-frame clones are kept and a portion is missing. The sample has about 100,000 clones; 80% to 95% are singletons. The sequence was obtained from a man aged 45-65 years with active COVID-19. Sequenced material: peripheral blood.

This CDR3 is CASSLDYSGIGADTQYF. CDR3 sequence (DNA): TGTGCCAGCAGCTTAGATTATTCGGGAATCGGTGCCGATACGCAGTATTTT. This rearrangement joins TRBV11-3 to TRBJ2-3; possible D gene TRBD2, 5 bases. Trimming removed 0 bases at V and 6 bases at J, with 19 bases between. CDR1 and CDR2 from the germline V gene are SGHNT and YENEEA. There are 17 residues in the CDR3.